Detailed here is one TCR beta chain. Other DNA sequences from this sample encode an identical CDR3 as well. Per the original methods: The assay estimated nucleated cells by amplifying reference gene primers. Method: immunoSEQ multiplex PCR; TCRdb's copy keeps in-frame clones and lacks some. The V and J calls and clone size were taken over from that table, and D and trimming were inferred from the DNA. The sample has about 98,000 clones; 80% to 85% are singletons. The data originate from a study of blood T cell repertoires in COVID-19. At the level of the study: The origin of the acute and convalescent COVID-19 samples was the United States, Italy and Spain. T cells, B-cell-depleted T cells, or PBMCs supplied cDNA or gDNA.

Germline V CDR1 and CDR2: MNHEY, SVGAGI. Trimming removed 0 bases at V and 4 bases at J, with 12 bases between. The CDR3 is 15 amino acids. The chain couples TRBV6-5 to TRBJ1-1, with D perhaps TRBD1 (6 bases). This clonotype originated in a man aged 55 to 69 with acute or convalescent COVID-19. The sample was peripheral blood. The CDR3 nucleotides read TGTGCCAGCAGTTACTCGATAGCGGGGGCCACTGAAGCTTTCTTT. Its translation is CASSYSIAGATEAFF.